The sequence of this T cell receptor (beta chain) was determined in a study of blood T cell repertoires in COVID-19. As handled by the study authors: Reference gene primer amplification in the assay estimated nucleated cell counts. Clones were sequenced by immunoSEQ multiplex PCR, and TCRdb holds only the in-frame ones, with some missing. V and J calls and clone size are copied from that table; D and trimming were computed from the DNA. The data contain 200,000 to 300,000 clones, around four fifths of them singletons. Details on this clone: Compared with germline, one end of the junction differs, possibly owing to a read error.

The CDR3 sequence is 15 residues long. Germline assignment: CDR1 SSHAT and CDR2 FNYEAQ (reference sequence). The chain is built from TRBV7-7 and TRBJ2-5, with D tentatively TRBD1 (6 bases). The sample consisted of peripheral blood. This sequence originates from a middle-aged man with acute or convalescent COVID-19. This CDR3 is CASSPTTGTQETQYF. CDR3 DNA: TGTGCTAGCAGCCCCACAACAGGGACCCAAGAGACCCAGTACTTC.